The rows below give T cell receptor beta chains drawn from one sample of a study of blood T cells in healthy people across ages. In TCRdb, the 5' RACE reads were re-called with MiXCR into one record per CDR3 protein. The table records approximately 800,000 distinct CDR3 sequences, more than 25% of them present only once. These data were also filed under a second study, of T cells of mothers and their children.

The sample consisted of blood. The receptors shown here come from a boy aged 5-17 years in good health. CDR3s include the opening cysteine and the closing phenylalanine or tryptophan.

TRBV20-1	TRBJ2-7	CSAWPGLEPDQQYF
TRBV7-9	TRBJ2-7	CASEGGRDVTYEQYF
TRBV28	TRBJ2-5	CATAQGEQETQYF
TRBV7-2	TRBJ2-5	CASSSTSGGGGETQYF
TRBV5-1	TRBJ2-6	CASSAGSSSGANVLTF
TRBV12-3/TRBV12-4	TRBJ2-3	CASSLYGRGSSTDTQYF
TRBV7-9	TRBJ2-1	CASSLGDKGGRSYNEQFF
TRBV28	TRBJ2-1	CASSLYRNNEQFF
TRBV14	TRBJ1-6	CASRWTGRNSPLHF
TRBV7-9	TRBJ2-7	CASSLASGQETYEQYF
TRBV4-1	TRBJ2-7	CASGQDKRQTYEQYF
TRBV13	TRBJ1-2	CASSEQGAPYGYTF